This entry concerns a single TCR beta chain. Germline CDR1 reads MNHEY; CDR2 reads SMNVEV (reference sequence). CDR3 length: 13 residues. Trimming shortened V by 6 bases and J by 5 bases, and 13 bases separated the two germline ends. This specimen comes from a study of blood T cell repertoires in COVID-19. TCRdb's copy holds only in-frame clones and misses some; the assay was immunoSEQ multiplex PCR. This table holds about 160,000 clones, 60% to 80% found once. This receptor was identified in a man in his 70s with acute or convalescent COVID-19. The chain combines TRBV27 with TRBJ2-5; tentatively, D is TRBD2 (6 bases). Sequenced: peripheral blood. The DNA of the CDR3 is TGTGCCAGCAGCCCCCGGGGGTCGGAGACCCAGTACTTC. Residues: CASSPRGSETQYF.